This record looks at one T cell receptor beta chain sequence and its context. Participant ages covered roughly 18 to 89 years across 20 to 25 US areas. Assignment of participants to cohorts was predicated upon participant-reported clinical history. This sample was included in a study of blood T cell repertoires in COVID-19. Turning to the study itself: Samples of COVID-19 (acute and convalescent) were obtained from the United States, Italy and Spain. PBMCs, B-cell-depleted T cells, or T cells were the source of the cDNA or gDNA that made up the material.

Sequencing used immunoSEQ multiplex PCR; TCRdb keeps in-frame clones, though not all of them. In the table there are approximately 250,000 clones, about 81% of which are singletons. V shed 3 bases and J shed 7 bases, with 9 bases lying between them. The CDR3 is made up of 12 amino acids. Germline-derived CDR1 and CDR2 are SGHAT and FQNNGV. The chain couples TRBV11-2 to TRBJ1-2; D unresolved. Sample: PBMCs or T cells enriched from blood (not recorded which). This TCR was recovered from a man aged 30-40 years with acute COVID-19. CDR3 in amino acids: CASSLEGRGYTF. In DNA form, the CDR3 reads TGTGCCAGCAGCTTGGAGGGTCGTGGCTACACCTTC.